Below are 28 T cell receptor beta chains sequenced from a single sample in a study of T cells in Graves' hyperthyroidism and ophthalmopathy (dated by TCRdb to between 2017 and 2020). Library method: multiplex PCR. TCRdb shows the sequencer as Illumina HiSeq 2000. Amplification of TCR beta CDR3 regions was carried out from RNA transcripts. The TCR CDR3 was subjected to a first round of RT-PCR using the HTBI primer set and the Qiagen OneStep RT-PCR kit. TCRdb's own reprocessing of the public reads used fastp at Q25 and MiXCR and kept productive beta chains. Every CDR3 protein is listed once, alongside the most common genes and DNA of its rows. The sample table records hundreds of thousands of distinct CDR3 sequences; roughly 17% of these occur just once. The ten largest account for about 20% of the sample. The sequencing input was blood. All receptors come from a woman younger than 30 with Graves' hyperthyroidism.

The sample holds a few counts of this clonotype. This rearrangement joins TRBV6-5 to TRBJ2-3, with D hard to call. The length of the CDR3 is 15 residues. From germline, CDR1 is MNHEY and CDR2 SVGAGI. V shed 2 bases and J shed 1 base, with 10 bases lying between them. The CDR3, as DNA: TGTGCCAGCAGTTACAAGGGTAGGGGCACAGATACGCAGTATTTT. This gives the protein CASSYKGRGTDTQYF.

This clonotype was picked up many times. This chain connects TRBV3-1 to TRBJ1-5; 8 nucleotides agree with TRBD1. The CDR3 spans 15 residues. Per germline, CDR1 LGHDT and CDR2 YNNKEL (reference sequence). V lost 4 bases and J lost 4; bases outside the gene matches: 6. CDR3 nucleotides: TGTGCCAGCAGCCCTCGACAGGGGAGGAATCAGCCCCAGCATTTT. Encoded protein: CASSPRQGRNQPQHF.

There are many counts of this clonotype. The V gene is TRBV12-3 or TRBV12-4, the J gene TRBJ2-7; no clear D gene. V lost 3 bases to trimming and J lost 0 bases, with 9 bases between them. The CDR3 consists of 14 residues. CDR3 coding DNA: TGTGCCAGCAGTTTTCCTGGGAACTCCTACGAGCAGTACTTC. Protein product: CASSFPGNSYEQYF.

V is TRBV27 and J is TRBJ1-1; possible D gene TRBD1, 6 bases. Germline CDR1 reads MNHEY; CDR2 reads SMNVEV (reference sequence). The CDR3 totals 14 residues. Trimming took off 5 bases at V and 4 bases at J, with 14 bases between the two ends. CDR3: CASSAYREGTEAFF. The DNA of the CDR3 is TGTGCCAGCAGTGCTTACAGGGAGGGCACTGAAGCTTTCTTT.

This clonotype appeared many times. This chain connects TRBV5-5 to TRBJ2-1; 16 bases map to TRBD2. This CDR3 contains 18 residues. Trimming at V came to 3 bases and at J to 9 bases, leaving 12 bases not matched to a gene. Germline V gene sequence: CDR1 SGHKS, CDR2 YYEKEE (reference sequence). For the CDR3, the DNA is TGTGCCAGCAGCTGGAGGCCTGGGACTAGCGGGGGGGCCGCTGAGCAGTTCTTC. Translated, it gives CASSWRPGTSGGAAEQFF. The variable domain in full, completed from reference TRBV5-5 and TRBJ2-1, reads DAGVTQSPTHLIKTRGQQVTLRCSPISGHKSVSWYQQVLGQGPQFIFQYYEKEERGRGNFPDRFSARQFPNYSSELNVNALLLGDSALYLCASSWRPGTSGGAAEQFFGPGTRLTVL.

The CDR3 region is CASSPWTGRNSPLHF. The DNA for the CDR3 is TGTGCCAGCAGTCCCTGGACGGGTCGAAATTCACCCCTCCACTTT. The chain employs TRBV12-3 or TRBV12-4 and TRBJ1-6; no firm D call. The length of the CDR3 is 15 residues. Trimming removed 5 bases from V and 7 bases from J, with 15 bases in between.

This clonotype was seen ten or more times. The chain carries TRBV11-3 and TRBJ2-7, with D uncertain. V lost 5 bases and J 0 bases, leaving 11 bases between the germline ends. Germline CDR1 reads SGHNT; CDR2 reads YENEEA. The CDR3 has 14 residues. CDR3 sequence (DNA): TGTGCCAGCAGCAAAAGGGCAGACTCCTACGAGCAGTACTTC. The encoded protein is CASSKRADSYEQYF.

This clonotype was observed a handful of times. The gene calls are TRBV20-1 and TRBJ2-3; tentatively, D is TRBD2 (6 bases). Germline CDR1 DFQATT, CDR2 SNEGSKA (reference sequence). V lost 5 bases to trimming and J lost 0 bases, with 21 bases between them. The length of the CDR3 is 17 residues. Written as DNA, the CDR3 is TGCAGTGCTTCCAATCCTCCTTCAGGAGGGAGCACAGATACGCAGTATTTT. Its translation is CSASNPPSGGSTDTQYF.

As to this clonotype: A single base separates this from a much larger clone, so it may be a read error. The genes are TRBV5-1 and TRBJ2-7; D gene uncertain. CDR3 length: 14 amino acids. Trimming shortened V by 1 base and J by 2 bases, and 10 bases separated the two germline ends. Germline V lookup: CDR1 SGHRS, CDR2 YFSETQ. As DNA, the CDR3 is TGCGCCAGCAGCTTGACTAACGTCGCCTACGAGCAGTACTTC. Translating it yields CASSLTNVAYEQYF. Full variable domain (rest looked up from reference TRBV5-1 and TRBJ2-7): KAGVTQTPRYLIKTRGQQVTLSCSPISGHRSVSWYQQTPGQGLQFLFEYFSETQRNKGNFPGRFSGRQFSNSRSEMNVSTLELGDSALYLCASSLTNVAYEQYFGPGTRLTVT.

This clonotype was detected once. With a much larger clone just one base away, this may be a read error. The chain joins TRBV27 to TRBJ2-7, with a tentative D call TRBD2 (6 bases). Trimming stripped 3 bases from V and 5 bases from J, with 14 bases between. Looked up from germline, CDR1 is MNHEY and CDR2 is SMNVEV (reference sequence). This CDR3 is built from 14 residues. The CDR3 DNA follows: TGTGCCAGCAGTTTCCAAGCTAGCGCCAACGAGCAGTACTTC. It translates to CASSFQASANEQYF.

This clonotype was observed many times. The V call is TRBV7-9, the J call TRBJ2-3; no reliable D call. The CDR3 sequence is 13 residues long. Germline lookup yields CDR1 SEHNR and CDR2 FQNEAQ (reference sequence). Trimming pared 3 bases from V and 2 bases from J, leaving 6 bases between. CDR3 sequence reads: CASSFGPTDTQYF. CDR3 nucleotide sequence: TGTGCCAGCAGCTTCGGACCCACAGATACGCAGTATTTT.

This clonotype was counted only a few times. CDR3 residues: CASSHPDVRETQYF. DNA for the CDR3: TGTGCCAGCAGCCACCCTGATGTACGAGAGACCCAGTACTTC. The chain is built from TRBV5-6 and TRBJ2-5; D uncertain. This CDR3 is 14 amino acids long. The germline V gene has CDR1 SGHDT and CDR2 YYEEEE. Deletions cut 4 bases from V and 4 bases from J, with 14 bases between.

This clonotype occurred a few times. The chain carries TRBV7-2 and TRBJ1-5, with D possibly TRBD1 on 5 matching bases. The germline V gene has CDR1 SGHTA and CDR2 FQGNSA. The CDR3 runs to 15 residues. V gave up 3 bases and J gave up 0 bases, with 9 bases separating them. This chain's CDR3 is CASSLGHISNQPQHF. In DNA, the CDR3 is TGTGCCAGCAGCTTGGGGCATATTAGCAATCAGCCCCAGCATTTT.

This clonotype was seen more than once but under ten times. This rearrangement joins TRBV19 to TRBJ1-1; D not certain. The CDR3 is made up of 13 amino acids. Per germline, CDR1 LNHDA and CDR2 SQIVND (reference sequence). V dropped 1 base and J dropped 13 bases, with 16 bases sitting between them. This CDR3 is CASSIVDDSRFFF. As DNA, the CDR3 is TGTGCCAGTAGTATAGTTGACGACTCGAGGTTTTTCTTT.

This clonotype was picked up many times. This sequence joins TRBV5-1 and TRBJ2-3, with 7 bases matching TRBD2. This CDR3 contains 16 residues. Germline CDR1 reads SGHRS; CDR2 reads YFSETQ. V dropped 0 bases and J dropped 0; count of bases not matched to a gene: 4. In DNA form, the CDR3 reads TGCGCCAGCAGCTTGGGGAGCGGGACTAGCACAGATACGCAGTATTTT. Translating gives CASSLGSGTSTDTQYF.

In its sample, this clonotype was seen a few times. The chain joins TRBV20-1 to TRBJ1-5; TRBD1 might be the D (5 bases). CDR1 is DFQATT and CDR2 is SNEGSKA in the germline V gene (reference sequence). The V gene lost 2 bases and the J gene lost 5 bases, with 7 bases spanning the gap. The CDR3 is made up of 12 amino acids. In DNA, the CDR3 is TGCAGTGCTAGACTGGGGGATCAGCCCCAGCATTTT. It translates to CSARLGDQPQHF.

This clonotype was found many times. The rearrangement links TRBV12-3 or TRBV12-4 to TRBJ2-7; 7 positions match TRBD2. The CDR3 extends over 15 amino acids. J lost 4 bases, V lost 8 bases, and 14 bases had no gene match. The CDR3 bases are TGTGCCAGCCGAATGGCGGCGGGAGAAAATTACGAGCAGTACTTC. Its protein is CASRMAAGENYEQYF.

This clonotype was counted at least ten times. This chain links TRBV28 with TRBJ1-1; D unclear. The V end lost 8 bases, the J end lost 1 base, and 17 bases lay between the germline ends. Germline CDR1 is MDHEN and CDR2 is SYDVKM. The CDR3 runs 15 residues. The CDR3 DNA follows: TGTGCCAGCCCTCCGCTGAAACATCGGAACACTGAAGCTTTCTTT. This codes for CASPPLKHRNTEAFF.

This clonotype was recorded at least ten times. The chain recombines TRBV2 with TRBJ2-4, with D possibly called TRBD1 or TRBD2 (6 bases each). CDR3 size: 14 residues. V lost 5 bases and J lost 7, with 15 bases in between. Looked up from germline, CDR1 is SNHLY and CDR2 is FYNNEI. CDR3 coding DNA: TGTGCCAGCAGTACCGGGACGGGGGCTAACATTCAGTACTTC. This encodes CASSTGTGANIQYF.

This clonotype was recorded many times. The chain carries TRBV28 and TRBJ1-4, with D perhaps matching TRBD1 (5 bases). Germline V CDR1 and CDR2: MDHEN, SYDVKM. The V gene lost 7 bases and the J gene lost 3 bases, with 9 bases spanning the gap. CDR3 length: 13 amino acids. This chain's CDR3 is CASMGQPNEKLFF. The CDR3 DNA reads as TGTGCCAGCATGGGGCAGCCTAATGAAAAACTGTTTTTT.

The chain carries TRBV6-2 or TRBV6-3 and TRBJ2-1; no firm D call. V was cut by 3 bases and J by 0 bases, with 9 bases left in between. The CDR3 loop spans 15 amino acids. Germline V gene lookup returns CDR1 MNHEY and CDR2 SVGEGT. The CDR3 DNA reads TGTGCCAGCAGTTATTTGGGCAGCTCCTACAATGAGCAGTTCTTC. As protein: CASSYLGSSYNEQFF.

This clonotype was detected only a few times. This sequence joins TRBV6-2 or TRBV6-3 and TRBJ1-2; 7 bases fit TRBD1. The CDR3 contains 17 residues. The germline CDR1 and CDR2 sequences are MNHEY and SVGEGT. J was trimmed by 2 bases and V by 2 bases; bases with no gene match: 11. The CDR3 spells CASSYTLTGSWNYGYTF. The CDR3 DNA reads TGTGCCAGCAGTTACACCCTGACAGGGAGCTGGAACTATGGCTACACCTTC.

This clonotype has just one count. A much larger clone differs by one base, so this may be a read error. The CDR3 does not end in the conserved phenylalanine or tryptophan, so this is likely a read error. The CDR3 here is CSARGGVGTEAFV. In DNA form, the CDR3 reads TGCAGTGCTAGGGGAGGGGTTGGCACTGAAGCTTTCGTT. This sequence joins TRBV20-1 and TRBJ1-1; D is perhaps TRBD1 (5 bases). The CDR3 runs 13 residues. V lost 3 bases and J lost 4, with 12 bases in between. CDR1 and CDR2 from the germline V gene are DFQATT and SNEGSKA (reference sequence).

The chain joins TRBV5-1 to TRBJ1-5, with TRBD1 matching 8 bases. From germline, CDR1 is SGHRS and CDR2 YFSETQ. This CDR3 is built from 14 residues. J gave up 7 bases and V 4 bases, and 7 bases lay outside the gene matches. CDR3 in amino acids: CASSTTGVGQPQHF. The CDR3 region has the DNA TGCGCCAGCAGCACGACAGGGGTCGGACAGCCCCAGCATTTT.

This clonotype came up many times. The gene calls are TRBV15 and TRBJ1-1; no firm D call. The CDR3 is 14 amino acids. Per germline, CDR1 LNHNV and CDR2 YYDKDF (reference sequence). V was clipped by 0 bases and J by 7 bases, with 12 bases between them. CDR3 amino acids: CATSRDHGSFEAFF. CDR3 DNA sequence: TGTGCCACCAGCAGAGATCATGGCAGCTTTGAAGCTTTCTTT.

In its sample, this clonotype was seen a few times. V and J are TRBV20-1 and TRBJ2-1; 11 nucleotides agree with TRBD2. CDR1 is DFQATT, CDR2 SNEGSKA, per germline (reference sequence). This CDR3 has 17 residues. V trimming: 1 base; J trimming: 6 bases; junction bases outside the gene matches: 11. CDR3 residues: CSARAVGVAGGANEQFF. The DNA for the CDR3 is TGCAGTGCTAGAGCTGTAGGTGTAGCGGGAGGGGCCAATGAGCAGTTCTTC.

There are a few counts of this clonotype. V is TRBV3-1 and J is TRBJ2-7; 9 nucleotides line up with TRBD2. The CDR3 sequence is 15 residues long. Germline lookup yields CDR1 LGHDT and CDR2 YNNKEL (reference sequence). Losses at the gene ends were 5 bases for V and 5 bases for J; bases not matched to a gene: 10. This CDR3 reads CASSSYSGGDDEQYF. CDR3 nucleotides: TGTGCCAGCAGCTCCTATAGCGGGGGTGATGACGAGCAGTACTTC.

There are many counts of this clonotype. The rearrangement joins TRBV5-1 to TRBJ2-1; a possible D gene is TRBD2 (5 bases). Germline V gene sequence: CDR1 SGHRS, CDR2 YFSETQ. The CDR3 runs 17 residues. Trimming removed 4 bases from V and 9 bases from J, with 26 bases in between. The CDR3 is CASSKDGLVFSTSEQFF. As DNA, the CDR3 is TGCGCCAGCAGCAAAGACGGACTGGTGTTTTCAACTAGTGAGCAGTTCTTC.